This is a list of T cell receptor beta chains from one sample in a study of T cells in Graves' hyperthyroidism and ophthalmopathy. MiXCR, run by TCRdb on the multiplex PCR reads, gives a single entry per CDR3 protein. The sample carries about 160,000 distinct CDR3 sequences, over 7.5% recorded once. The sequencing sample was made of blood. Receptors were obtained from a woman aged 18 to 35 with Graves' hyperthyroidism that later progressed to Graves' ophthalmopathy. CDR3s include the opening cysteine and the closing phenylalanine or tryptophan. A D gene is named only where the DNA matches it firmly.

TRBV19	15	TRBD2	TRBJ2-5	CASHTSGGLQETQYF
TRBV27	16	TRBD2	TRBJ2-3	CASSTNSGRSTDTQYF
TRBV19	15	-	TRBJ1-2	CASSIPRQGDYGYTF
TRBV3-1	14	-	TRBJ1-6	CASSQDWGVSPLHF
TRBV4-1	18	TRBD1	TRBJ2-4	CASSQPSTGGTAKNIQYF
TRBV5-8	15	TRBD1	TRBJ2-7	CASSLLTGIPLEQYF
TRBV30	13	-	TRBJ1-2	CAWKGARSYGYTF
TRBV29-1	15	-	TRBJ2-4	CSVVLAAEAKNIQYF
TRBV20-1	15	-	TRBJ1-6	CSARDRGGNNSPLHF
TRBV11-2	14	-	TRBJ1-1	CASSLDPRLVVTFF
TRBV19	17	TRBD2	TRBJ2-1	CASSRSTSGRTTGGQFF
TRBV20-1	15	-	TRBJ2-7	CSARDISAAQSEQYF
TRBV9	13	-	TRBJ1-1	CASSSDGTTEAFF
TRBV19	15	TRBD1	TRBJ2-1	CASSRGDRGYDEQFF
TRBV13	15	TRBD1	TRBJ1-2	CASSLGDRVNYGYTF
TRBV6-4	14	TRBD1	TRBJ2-2	CASSPGQGPGELFF
TRBV10-2	13	-	TRBJ2-1	CASSLGSGNEQFF
TRBV6-1	14	TRBD1	TRBJ2-7	CASSSNRGLHEQYF
TRBV7-2	17	TRBD2	TRBJ2-7	CASSPTGLAGVSYEQYF
TRBV4-1	15	-	TRBJ2-7	CASSQDHPGNYEQYF
TRBV6-1	16	TRBD2	TRBJ2-3	CASSPWTSGESDTQYF
TRBV13	17	-	TRBJ2-1	CASSLGIETSSYNEQFF
TRBV6-1	15	-	TRBJ1-2	CASSEGHGQSYGYTF
TRBV24-1	16	-	TRBJ1-6	CATSFGPSKPDSPLHF
TRBV27	19	-	TRBJ1-1	CASNPKWARQKLENTEAFF
TRBV29-1	11	-	TRBJ2-2	CSVGLGGELFF
TRBV3-1	15	TRBD1	TRBJ2-1	CASSQMPTGGNEQFF
TRBV6-1	13	-	TRBJ1-1	CASSSPRNTEAFF
TRBV20-1	15	-	TRBJ2-3	CSATMGAPTTDTQYF
TRBV10-3	13	-	TRBJ1-5	CATGNRAEQPQHF